The 13 T cell receptor beta chains reported below all come from one sample, sequenced in a study of cytomegalovirus exposure and HLA in healthy donors. Amplification used 60 Vbeta primers and 13 Jbeta primers. The data were produced by immunoSEQ multiplex PCR, yet TCRdb's version contains in-frame clones alone and is incomplete. Of approximately 170,000 clones listed, 75% to 90% are singletons. The specimen sequenced was PBMCs. The receptors stem from a man in his fifties in good health and CMV-seropositive.

CDR3 nucleotide sequence: TGTGCCAGCTCACCACAGGAACAGGGAGATGGCTACACCTTC. Its translation: CASSPQEQGDGYTF. The chain is built from TRBV18 and TRBJ1-2; TRBD1 is a possible D gene (6 bases). The CDR3 is 14 amino acids. In germline, CDR1 is KGHSH, CDR2 LQKENI. V shed 1 base and J shed 6 bases, with 12 bases lying between them. The full variable domain, in which reference TRBV18 and TRBJ1-2 provide the parts outside the CDR3, is NAGVMQNPRHLVRRRGQEARLRCSPMKGHSHVYWYRQLPEEGLKFMVYLQKENIIDESGMPKERFSAEFPKEGPSILRIQQVVRGDSAAYFCASSPQEQGDGYTFGSGTRLTVV.

The chain combines TRBV29-1 with TRBJ2-7; 7 positions match TRBD1. V was pared by 7 bases and J by 3 bases, with 12 bases of the junction left unmatched. The CDR3 runs 14 residues. Germline V gives CDR1 SQVTM, CDR2 ANQGSEA. The CDR3 reads CSARTGERVYEQYF. The DNA for the CDR3 is TGCAGCGCCAGAACAGGGGAAAGGGTCTACGAGCAGTACTTC.

The gene calls are TRBV9 and TRBJ2-7, with D maybe TRBD2 (6 bases). The V gene lost 6 bases and the J gene lost 2 bases, with 18 bases spanning the gap. The CDR3 runs 15 residues. Germline V gene data show CDR1 as SGDLS and CDR2 as YYNGEE. Here the CDR3 reads CASTPGLGGTYEQYF. CDR3 in DNA: TGTGCCAGCACCCCAGGGCTTGGAGGGACCTACGAGCAGTACTTC.

This clone was detected once. The gene calls are TRBV28 and TRBJ1-5; D unresolved. The V gene lost 3 bases and the J gene lost 2 bases, with 8 bases spanning the gap. Germline V gene sequence: CDR1 MDHEN, CDR2 SYDVKM. This CDR3 spans 14 amino acids. In DNA form, the CDR3 reads TGTGCCAGCAGTTTGAGGGTGCGCAATCAGCCCCAGCATTTT. Translation gives CASSLRVRNQPQHF.

The CDR3 loop is CASGHTSGGSNEQFF. Here the CDR3 DNA reads TGTGCTAGTGGTCACACTAGCGGGGGGTCCAATGAGCAGTTCTTC. The chain couples TRBV12-5 to TRBJ2-1; 12 nucleotides line up with TRBD2. CDR1 LGHNT and CDR2 FRNRAP come from the germline V gene. V shed 5 bases and J 6 bases; nucleotides not matched to a gene: 5. The CDR3 has 15 residues.

The chain recombines TRBV9 with TRBJ1-4, with a tentative D call TRBD1 (6 bases). CDR3 size: 16 residues. CDR1 is SGDLS, CDR2 YYNGEE, per germline. V was pared by 0 bases and J by 7 bases, with 16 bases between. The CDR3 is CASSVEGSGVGEKLFF. For the CDR3, the DNA is TGTGCCAGCAGCGTAGAAGGGTCAGGGGTTGGTGAAAAACTGTTTTTT.

This clone was seen a few times. The chain employs TRBV6-1 and TRBJ2-3; D call uncertain. Per the germline V gene, CDR1 is MNHNS and CDR2 is SASEGT. The CDR3 contains 15 residues. V was cut by 3 bases and J by 0 bases, with 10 bases left in between. The CDR3 here is CASSDDFPSTDTQYF. The CDR3 coding sequence is TGTGCCAGCAGTGACGACTTTCCTAGCACAGATACGCAGTATTTT.

J is TRBJ2-7 and V is TRBV15, with 10 bases lining up with TRBD2. In germline, CDR1 is LNHNV, CDR2 YYDKDF (reference sequence). The CDR3 sequence is 17 residues long. V shed 2 bases and J 4 bases; nucleotides not matched to a gene: 11. CDR3 amino acids: CATSRKYASGSFYEQYF. As DNA, the CDR3 is TGTGCCACCAGCAGAAAGTATGCTAGCGGGAGTTTTTACGAGCAGTACTTC. The full variable domain, with the rest looked up from reference TRBV15 and TRBJ2-7, is DAMVIQNPRYQVTQFGKPVTLSCSQTLNHNVMYWYQQKSSQAPKLLFHYYDKDFNNEADTPDNFQSRRPNTSFCFLDIRSPGLGDTAMYLCATSRKYASGSFYEQYFGPGTRLTVT.

The rearrangement joins TRBV7-9 to TRBJ2-2, with TRBD1 matching over 8 bases. The CDR3 consists of 14 residues. In germline, CDR1 is SEHNR, CDR2 FQNEAQ (reference sequence). CDR3 DNA sequence: TGTTCCGTCAGGGGGCGCGGTGACACCGGGGAGCTGTTTTTT. Amino acids: CSVRGRGDTGELFF.

The gene calls are TRBV7-9 and TRBJ2-1, with 10 nucleotides matching TRBD2. The J segment lost 3 bases and the V segment lost 5 bases, leaving 7 bases of the junction unmatched. The length of the CDR3 is 16 residues. Germline-derived CDR1 and CDR2 are SEHNR and FQNEAQ (reference sequence). The DNA of the CDR3 is TGTGCCAGCAGCCCTACTAGCGGGACCAACTACAATGAGCAGTTCTTC. Amino acid sequence: CASSPTSGTNYNEQFF. Together with reference TRBV7-9 and TRBJ2-1, the CDR3 gives the full variable domain: DTGVSQNPRHKITKRGQNVTFRCDPISEHNRLYWYRQTLGQGPEFLTYFQNEAQLEKSRLLSDRFSAERPKGSFSTLEIQRTEQGDSAMYLCASSPTSGTNYNEQFFGPGTRLTVL.

This sequence joins TRBV6-6 and TRBJ1-5; a possible D gene is TRBD1 (6 bases). Deletions cut 4 bases from V and 3 bases from J, with 13 bases between. Germline V gene sequence: CDR1 MNHNY, CDR2 SVGAGI (reference sequence). There are 15 residues in the CDR3. The CDR3 loop is CASSSGTTNNQPQHF. In DNA form, the CDR3 reads TGTGCCAGCAGTTCTGGGACAACAAACAATCAGCCCCAGCATTTT.

The rearrangement links TRBV28 to TRBJ2-3; 10 bases align to TRBD2. J lost 4 bases, V lost 4 bases, and 8 bases had no gene match. Germline CDR1 MDHEN, CDR2 SYDVKM. This CDR3 region has 16 residues. CDR3 nucleotide sequence: TGTGCCAGCAGTTCACCAGCGGGGGGGCAGGCAGATACGCAGTATTTT. Protein: CASSSPAGGQADTQYF. Full variable domain (rest looked up from reference TRBV28 and TRBJ2-3): DVKVTQSSRYLVKRTGEKVFLECVQDMDHENMFWYRQDPGLGLRLIYFSYDVKMKEKGDIPEGYSVSREKKERFSLILESASTNQTSMYLCASSSPAGGQADTQYFGPGTRLTVL.

The chain couples TRBV28 to TRBJ2-7; 11 nucleotides match TRBD2. Losses at the gene ends were 5 bases for V and 6 bases for J; bases not matched to a gene: 6. The germline V gene encodes CDR1 MDHEN and CDR2 SYDVKM. The CDR3 is made up of 14 amino acids. CDR3 sequence (DNA): TGTGCCAGCAGTGATAGCGGGAGGGCCCCCGAGCAGTACTTC. Its translation: CASSDSGRAPEQYF.